This T cell receptor beta chain originates from a study of vaccination and CD4 T cells after COVID-19. This clonotype was detected a few times. The antigen is undetermined. Described treatment: roughly nine-day PBMC culture with coronavirus spike peptide pools or control peptides (ViraFEST assay). The study sequenced cultured CD4+ T cell DNA using the Oncomine TCR Beta short-read assay. Each CDR3 protein gets one entry after TCRdb re-called the PCR reads with MiXCR. This sample has roughly 20,000 distinct CDR3 sequences; 35% to 45% occur once, and the top ten carry 18%. Trimming took off 0 bases at V and 5 bases at J, with 16 bases between the two ends. Germline V CDR1 and CDR2: LNHNV, YYDKDF (reference sequence). This CDR3 region has 16 residues.

The clonotype comes from a human donor who received a COVID-19 vaccine. The rearrangement links TRBV15 to TRBJ1-2; no reliable D call. The sample was CD4+ T cells from blood, cultured in vitro, taken before SARS-CoV-2 vaccination. The chain's CDR3 is CATSRDVGQIVYGYTF. CDR3 in DNA: TGTGCCACCAGCAGAGATGTCGGGCAGATCGTTTATGGCTACACCTTC. Full variable domain (remainder filled in from reference TRBV15 and TRBJ1-2): DAMVIQNPRYQVTQFGKPVTLSCSQTLNHNVMYWYQQKSSQAPKLLFHYYDKDFNNEADTPDNFQSRRPNTSFCFLDIRSPGLGDTAMYLCATSRDVGQIVYGYTFGSGTRLTVV.